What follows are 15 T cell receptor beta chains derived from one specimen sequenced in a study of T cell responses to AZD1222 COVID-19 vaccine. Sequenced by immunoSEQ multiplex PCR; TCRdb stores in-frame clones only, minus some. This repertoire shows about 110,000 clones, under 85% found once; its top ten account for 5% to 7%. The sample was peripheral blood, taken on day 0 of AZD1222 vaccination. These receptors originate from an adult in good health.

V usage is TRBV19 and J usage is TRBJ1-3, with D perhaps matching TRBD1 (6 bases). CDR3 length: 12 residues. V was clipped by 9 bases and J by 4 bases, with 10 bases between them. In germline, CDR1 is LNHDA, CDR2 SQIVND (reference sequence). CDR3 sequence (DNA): TGTGCCAGCCAGGGACACGGAAACACCATATATTTT. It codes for CASQGHGNTIYF.

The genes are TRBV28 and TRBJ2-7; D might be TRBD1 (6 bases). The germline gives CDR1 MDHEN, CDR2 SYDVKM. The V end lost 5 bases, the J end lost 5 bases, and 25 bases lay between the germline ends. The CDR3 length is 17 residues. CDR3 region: CASSGSGVQIGSDEQYF. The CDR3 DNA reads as TGTGCCAGCAGTGGTTCAGGGGTTCAAATAGGGTCGGACGAGCAGTACTTC. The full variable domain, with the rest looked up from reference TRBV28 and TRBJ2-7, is DVKVTQSSRYLVKRTGEKVFLECVQDMDHENMFWYRQDPGLGLRLIYFSYDVKMKEKGDIPEGYSVSREKKERFSLILESASTNQTSMYLCASSGSGVQIGSDEQYFGPGTRLTVT.

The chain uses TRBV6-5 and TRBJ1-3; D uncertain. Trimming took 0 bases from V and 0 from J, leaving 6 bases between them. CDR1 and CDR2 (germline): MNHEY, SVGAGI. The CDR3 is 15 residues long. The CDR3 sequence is CASSYSSNSGNTIYF. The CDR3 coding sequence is TGTGCCAGCAGTTACTCGAGCAACTCTGGAAACACCATATATTTT.

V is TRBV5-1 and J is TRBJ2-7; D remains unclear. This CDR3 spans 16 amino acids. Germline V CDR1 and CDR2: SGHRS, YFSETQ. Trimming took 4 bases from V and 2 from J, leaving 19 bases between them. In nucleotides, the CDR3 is TGCGCCAGCAGCGCGGACGTTAGGAGATTACCCTACGAGCAGTACTTC. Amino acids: CASSADVRRLPYEQYF.

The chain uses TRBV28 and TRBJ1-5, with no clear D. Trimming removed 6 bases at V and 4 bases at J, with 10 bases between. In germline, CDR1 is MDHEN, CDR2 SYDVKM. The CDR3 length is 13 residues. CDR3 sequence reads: CASSPRGNQPQHF. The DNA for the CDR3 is TGTGCCAGCAGCCCCCGGGGAAATCAGCCCCAGCATTTT.

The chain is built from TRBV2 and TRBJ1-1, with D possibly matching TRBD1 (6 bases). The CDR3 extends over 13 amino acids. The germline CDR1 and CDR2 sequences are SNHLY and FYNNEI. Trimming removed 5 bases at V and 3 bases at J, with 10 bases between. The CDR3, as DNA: TGTGCCAGCAGTCGGGACACCCACACTGAAGCTTTCTTT. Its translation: CASSRDTHTEAFF.

As DNA, the CDR3 is TGTGCCAGCAGCCAGTCCGTTGGGAAAAACACCATATATTTT. Translating it yields CASSQSVGKNTIYF. The V call is TRBV14, the J call TRBJ1-3; D unclear. V gave up 3 bases and J gave up 6 bases, with 12 bases separating them. From germline, CDR1 is SGHDN and CDR2 FVKESK. This CDR3 is built from 14 residues.

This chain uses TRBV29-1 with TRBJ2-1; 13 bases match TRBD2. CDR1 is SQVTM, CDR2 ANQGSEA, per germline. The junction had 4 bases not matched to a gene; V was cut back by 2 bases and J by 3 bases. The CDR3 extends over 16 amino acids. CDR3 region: CSVERLAGGLYNEQFF. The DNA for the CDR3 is TGCAGCGTTGAAAGACTAGCGGGGGGCCTCTACAATGAGCAGTTCTTC.

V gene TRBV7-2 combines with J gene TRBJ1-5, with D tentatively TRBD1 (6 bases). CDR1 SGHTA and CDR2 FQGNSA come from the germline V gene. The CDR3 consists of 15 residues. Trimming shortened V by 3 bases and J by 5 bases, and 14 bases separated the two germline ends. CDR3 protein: CASSLDRLPDQPQHF. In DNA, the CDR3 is TGTGCCAGCAGCTTGGACAGACTTCCCGATCAGCCCCAGCATTTT.

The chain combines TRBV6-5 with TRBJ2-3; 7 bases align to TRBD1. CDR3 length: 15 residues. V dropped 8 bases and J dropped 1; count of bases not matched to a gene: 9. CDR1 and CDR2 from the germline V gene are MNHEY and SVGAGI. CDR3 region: CASARDSTGTDTQYF. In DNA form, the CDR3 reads TGTGCCAGCGCCCGGGACAGCACTGGCACAGATACGCAGTATTTT.

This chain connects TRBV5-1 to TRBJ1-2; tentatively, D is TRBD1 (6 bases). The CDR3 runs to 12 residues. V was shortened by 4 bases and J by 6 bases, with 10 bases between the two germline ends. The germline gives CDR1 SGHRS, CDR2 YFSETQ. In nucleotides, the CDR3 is TGCGCCAGCAGCGGGTACAGGGATGGCTACACCTTC. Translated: CASSGYRDGYTF.

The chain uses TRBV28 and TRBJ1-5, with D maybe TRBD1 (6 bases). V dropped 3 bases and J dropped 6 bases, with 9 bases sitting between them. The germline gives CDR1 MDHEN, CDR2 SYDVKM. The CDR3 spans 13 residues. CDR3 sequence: CASSLGASQPQHF. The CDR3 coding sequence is TGTGCCAGCAGTTTGGGGGCGAGTCAGCCCCAGCATTTT.

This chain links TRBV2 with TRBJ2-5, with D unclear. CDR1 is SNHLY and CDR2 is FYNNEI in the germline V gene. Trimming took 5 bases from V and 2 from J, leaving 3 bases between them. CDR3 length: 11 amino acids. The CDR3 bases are TGTGCCAGCAGTCCTCAAGAGACCCAGTACTTC. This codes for CASSPQETQYF.

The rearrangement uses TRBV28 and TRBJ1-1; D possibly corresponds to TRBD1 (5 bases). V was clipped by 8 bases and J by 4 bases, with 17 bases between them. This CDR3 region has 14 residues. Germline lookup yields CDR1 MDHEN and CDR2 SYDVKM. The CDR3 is CASEDGRGGTEAFF. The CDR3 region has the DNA TGTGCCAGCGAAGACGGACGGGGCGGCACTGAAGCTTTCTTT.

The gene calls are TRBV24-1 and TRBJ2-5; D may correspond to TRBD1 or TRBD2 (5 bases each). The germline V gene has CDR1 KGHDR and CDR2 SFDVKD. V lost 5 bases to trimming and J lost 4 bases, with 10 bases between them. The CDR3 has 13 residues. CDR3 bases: TGTGCCACCAGTGTCGTTGGGGGAGAGACCCAGTACTTC. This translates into CATSVVGGETQYF.